The 22 T cell receptor beta chains in this list originate from one sample, sequenced in a study of cytomegalovirus exposure and HLA in healthy donors. Clones were sequenced by immunoSEQ multiplex PCR, and TCRdb holds only the in-frame ones, with some missing. Among more than 90,000 clones listed, about 91% were seen once. The sample consisted of PBMCs. The origin of the receptors is a man between 18 and 35 years old in good health and CMV-seronegative.

The chain is built from TRBV19 and TRBJ2-3; D is perhaps TRBD2 (7 bases). Germline CDR1 reads LNHDA; CDR2 reads SQIVND (reference sequence). The V end lost 10 bases, the J end lost 2 bases, and 22 bases lay between the germline ends. The CDR3 sequence is 16 residues long. CDR3 protein: CATQPRGGGPTDTQYF. The CDR3, as DNA: TGTGCCACACAACCCCGCGGGGGCGGACCCACAGATACGCAGTATTTT. Looking up the rest from reference TRBV19 and TRBJ2-3 gives the full variable domain: DGGITQSPKYLFRKEGQNVTLSCEQNLNHDAMYWYRQDPGQGLRLIYYSQIVNDFQKGDIAEGYSVSREKKESFPLTVTSAQKNPTAFYLCATQPRGGGPTDTQYFGPGTRLTVL.

V gene TRBV7-9 combines with J gene TRBJ2-1, with D uncertain. Germline assignment: CDR1 SEHNR and CDR2 FQNEAQ (reference sequence). V shed 2 bases and J shed 2 bases, with 13 bases lying between them. The CDR3 contains 16 residues. In nucleotides, the CDR3 is TGTGCCAGCAGCTTAAGGTGGCAGGTTACCTACAATGAGCAGTTCTTC. Its translation is CASSLRWQVTYNEQFF.

The V gene is TRBV28, the J gene TRBJ1-5, with D tentatively TRBD1 (6 bases). Trimming took 4 bases from V and 4 from J, leaving 23 bases between them. The CDR3 totals 18 residues. In germline, CDR1 is MDHEN, CDR2 SYDVKM. Written as DNA, the CDR3 is TGTGCCAGCAGTTCCCAAAATACAGGGTCCATAGAGAATCAGCCCCAGCATTTT. Its translation is CASSSQNTGSIENQPQHF.

In regard to this clone: Other DNA sequences of this sample code for an identical CDR3. The rearrangement joins TRBV7-9 to TRBJ1-4; 9 bases are a match to TRBD1. CDR3 length: 14 residues. V shed 3 bases and J 4 bases; nucleotides not matched to a gene: 0. CDR1 and CDR2 (germline): SEHNR, FQNEAQ (reference sequence). The CDR3 DNA sequence: TGTGCCAGCAGCTTGGGACAGGGTAATGAAAAACTGTTTTTT. Its protein is CASSLGQGNEKLFF.

This clone was observed once. The V call is TRBV19, the J call TRBJ2-7; possibly TRBD1 for D (5 bases). Germline assignment: CDR1 LNHDA and CDR2 SQIVND (reference sequence). Trimming left V 2 bases short and J 2 bases short, with 13 bases between. The CDR3 runs 15 residues. CDR3 protein: CASSIMVDSTYEQYF. CDR3 bases: TGTGCCAGTAGTATAATGGTCGACAGTACCTACGAGCAGTACTTC.

The chain combines TRBV15 with TRBJ1-3, with 8 bases lining up with TRBD1. The germline V gene encodes CDR1 LNHNV and CDR2 YYDKDF (reference sequence). Trimming removed 1 base from V and 8 bases from J; junction bases left unmatched: 10. The CDR3 loop spans 16 amino acids. CDR3 sequence: CATSRAPGQGGYTIYF. The CDR3 region has the DNA TGTGCCACCAGCAGAGCCCCTGGACAGGGAGGCTACACCATATATTTT.

The CDR3 region has the DNA TGTGCCAGCAGCCAAGGTTTAAGTGTTGCTGTGAGGGAAGTGACGGATGAGAACACTGAAGCTTTCTTT. The encoded protein is CASSQGLSVAVREVTDENTEAFF. The rearrangement uses TRBV4-2 and TRBJ1-1; D gene uncertain. CDR3 length: 23 residues. Germline-derived CDR1 and CDR2 are LGHNA and YNFKEQ. V was clipped by 1 base and J by 1 base, with 34 bases between them.

The CDR3 DNA is TGTGCCAGCAGCTTAGCTCCAGACTCCTACGAGCAGTACTTC. It encodes CASSLAPDSYEQYF. The chain is built from TRBV7-6 and TRBJ2-7, with D uncertain. Germline CDR1 SGHVS, CDR2 FNYEAQ. The CDR3 has 14 residues. Trimming cost V 0 bases and J 0 bases, with 6 bases left between them. Complete variable domain (other parts from reference TRBV7-6 and TRBJ2-7): GAGVSQSPRYKVTKRGQDVALRCDPISGHVSLYWYRQALGQGPEFLTYFNYEAQQDKSGLPNDRFSAERPEGSISTLTIQRTEQRDSAMYRCASSLAPDSYEQYFGPGTRLTVT.

This clone was found a few times. This chain links TRBV7-2 with TRBJ2-7, with 7 bases that match TRBD1. V was pared by 1 base and J by 4 bases, with 4 bases of the junction left unmatched. Germline assignment: CDR1 SGHTA and CDR2 FQGNSA. This CDR3 is 14 amino acids long. The DNA of the CDR3 is TGTGCCAGCAGCTTAGGGACAGGAATTTACGAGCAGTACTTC. It translates to CASSLGTGIYEQYF.

This clone was seen more than once but under ten times. The V gene is TRBV30, the J gene TRBJ1-6; D remains ambiguous. Germline V gene data show CDR1 as GTSNPN and CDR2 as SVGIG (reference sequence). V lost 1 base, J lost 3 bases, and 13 bases lay in between. This CDR3 is 16 amino acids long. The CDR3 reads CAWSALGGVYNSPLHF. The CDR3 nucleotides read TGTGCCTGGAGTGCCCTCGGTGGAGTCTATAATTCACCCCTCCACTTT. The variable domain in full, with the rest retrieved from reference TRBV30 and TRBJ1-6, is SQTIHQWPATLVQPVGSPLSLECTVEGTSNPNLYWYRQAAGRGLQLLFYSVGIGQISSEVPQNLSASRPQDRQFILSSKKLLLSDSGFYLCAWSALGGVYNSPLHFGNGTRLTVT.

The V and J genes are TRBV7-9 and TRBJ2-7; a possible D gene is TRBD1 (8 bases). Germline V gene lookup returns CDR1 SEHNR and CDR2 FQNEAQ (reference sequence). The CDR3 is made up of 16 amino acids. V was shortened by 4 bases and J by 4 bases, with 20 bases between the two germline ends. CDR3 nucleotide sequence: TGTGCCAGCAGCTCCCTTCCAGGGGGCGGGGGTTACGAGCAGTACTTC. Translation: CASSSLPGGGGYEQYF.

This chain links TRBV19 with TRBJ1-2; 8 bases map to TRBD1. The CDR3 runs 14 residues. Per germline, CDR1 LNHDA and CDR2 SQIVND (reference sequence). The junction had 9 bases not matched to a gene; V was cut back by 8 bases and J by 4 bases. This CDR3 is CASGIRDRGYGYTF. CDR3 bases: TGTGCCAGTGGGATACGTGACAGGGGCTATGGCTACACCTTC.

The J gene is TRBJ1-5, the V gene TRBV9, with unresolved D. V was cut by 4 bases and J by 5 bases, with 10 bases left in between. In germline, CDR1 is SGDLS, CDR2 YYNGEE. This CDR3 is 13 amino acids long. In DNA, the CDR3 is TGTGCCAGCAGCCTTGAGGGAGATCAGCCCCAGCATTTT. Its translation is CASSLEGDQPQHF.

The chain uses TRBV19 and TRBJ2-7, with D unclear. This CDR3 spans 18 amino acids. Looked up from germline, CDR1 is LNHDA and CDR2 is SQIVND (reference sequence). V was pared by 4 bases and J by 0 bases, with 22 bases between. CDR3 sequence: CASSTTFNRVNHSYEQYF. CDR3 sequence (DNA): TGTGCCAGTAGTACGACCTTTAACCGGGTCAACCACTCCTACGAGCAGTACTTC.

J is TRBJ2-7 and V is TRBV10-2; the match to TRBD2 covers 10 bases. J was trimmed by 3 bases and V by 6 bases; bases with no gene match: 5. The CDR3 spans 14 residues. Germline V gene lookup returns CDR1 WSHSY and CDR2 SAAADI. The DNA for the CDR3 is TGCGCCAGCAGACAACTAGCGGGACACTACGAGCAGTACTTC. As protein: CASRQLAGHYEQYF.

The V and J genes are TRBV18 and TRBJ2-5; TRBD1 aligns across 10 bases. This CDR3 comprises 15 residues. Germline lookup yields CDR1 KGHSH and CDR2 LQKENI. With 2 bases clipped from V and 5 bases from J, the junction kept 5 bases outside the gene matches. CDR3 residues: CASSPVTGGAETQYF. The DNA of the CDR3 is TGTGCCAGCTCACCAGTGACAGGGGGCGCGGAGACCCAGTACTTC.

The CDR3 bases are TGTGCCAGCAGCACAAGGACATGGACGGAAGGCTACACCTTC. Its translation is CASSTRTWTEGYTF. This sequence joins TRBV5-6 and TRBJ1-2; a weak D match, TRBD1 (5 bases). The CDR3 has 14 amino acids. V was trimmed by 4 bases and J by 8 bases, leaving 18 bases between them. CDR1 is SGHDT and CDR2 is YYEEEE in the germline V gene.

The gene calls are TRBV9 and TRBJ2-7, with D possibly matching TRBD2 (6 bases). Germline V gives CDR1 SGDLS, CDR2 YYNGEE. The CDR3 length is 14 residues. V was trimmed by 1 base and J by 3 bases, leaving 11 bases between them. The CDR3 DNA is TGTGCCAGCAGCGTATGGGACTCAGACTACGAGCAGTACTTC. It translates to CASSVWDSDYEQYF.

This chain links TRBV4-1 with TRBJ1-4; 9 bases line up with TRBD1. V dropped 6 bases and J dropped 7; count of bases not matched to a gene: 9. The V gene's germline CDR1 is MGHRA and CDR2 YSYEKL. This CDR3 is 15 amino acids long. This chain's CDR3 is CASRTTGGLFEKLFF. CDR3 bases: TGCGCCAGCAGAACCACAGGGGGCCTTTTTGAAAAACTGTTTTTT.

CDR3 region: CASSDPGGRAGELFF. Here the CDR3 DNA reads TGCGCCAGCAGTGATCCAGGGGGTCGAGCCGGGGAGCTGTTTTTT. The chain combines TRBV10-2 with TRBJ2-2; 7 bases are shared with TRBD1. Germline V CDR1 and CDR2: WSHSY, SAAADI. V lost 3 bases, J lost 6 bases, and 7 bases stayed unmatched. The CDR3 covers 15 residues.

This rearrangement joins TRBV11-3 to TRBJ2-7, with 7 bases fitting TRBD2. The CDR3 sequence is 16 residues long. V dropped 5 bases and J dropped 0; count of bases not matched to a gene: 10. Germline loops: CDR1 SGHNT, CDR2 YENEEA. The CDR3 bases are TGTGCCAGCAGCCCGGGGGTAGCGGGTTACTCCTACGAGCAGTACTTC. Its translation: CASSPGVAGYSYEQYF.

J is TRBJ2-7 and V is TRBV28; D is perhaps TRBD2 (5 bases). The germline V gene encodes CDR1 MDHEN and CDR2 SYDVKM. This CDR3 contains 12 residues. Trimming stripped 5 bases from V and 6 bases from J, with 11 bases between. The CDR3 DNA reads as TGTGCCAGCAGTATGCTAGCTAGCGAGCAGTACTTC. It translates to CASSMLASEQYF.